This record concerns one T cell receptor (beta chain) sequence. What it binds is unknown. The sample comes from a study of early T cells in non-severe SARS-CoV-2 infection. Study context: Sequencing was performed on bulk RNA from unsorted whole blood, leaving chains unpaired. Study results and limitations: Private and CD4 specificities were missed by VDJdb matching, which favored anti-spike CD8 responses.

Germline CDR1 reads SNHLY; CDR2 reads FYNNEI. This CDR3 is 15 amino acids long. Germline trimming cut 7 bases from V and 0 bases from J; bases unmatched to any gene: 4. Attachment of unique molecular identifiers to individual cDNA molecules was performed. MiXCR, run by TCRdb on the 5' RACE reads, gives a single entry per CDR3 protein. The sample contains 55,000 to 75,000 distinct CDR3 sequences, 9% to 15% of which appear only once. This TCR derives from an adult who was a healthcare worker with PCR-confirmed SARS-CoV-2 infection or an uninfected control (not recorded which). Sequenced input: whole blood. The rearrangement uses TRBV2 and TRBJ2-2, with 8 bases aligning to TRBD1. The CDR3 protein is CASTWTGSNTGELFF. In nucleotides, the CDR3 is TGTGCCAGCACCTGGACAGGGTCGAACACCGGGGAGCTGTTTTTT. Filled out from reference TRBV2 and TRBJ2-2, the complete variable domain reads EPEVTQTPSHQVTQMGQEVILRCVPISNHLYFYWYRQILGQKVEFLVSFYNNEISEKSEIFDDQFSVERPDGSNFTLKIRSTKLEDSAMYFCASTWTGSNTGELFFGEGSRLTVL.